This is a list of T cell receptor beta chains from one sample in a study of blood T cell repertoires in COVID-19. Generated by immunoSEQ multiplex PCR, the TCRdb table keeps only in-frame clones and is missing some. The table has roughly 430,000 clones, approximately 91% seen once. Sequenced: PBMCs or T cells enriched from blood (not recorded which). Receptors originate from a woman aged 18-29 years who had been exposed to COVID-19. Both conserved end residues are part of each CDR3. A D gene is named only where the DNA matches it firmly. Rows may omit the clone size; those that give it use once, few, many or a size class.

TRBJ2-3,.,TRBV5-1,TRBD2,TGCGCCAGCAGCTTGGGGGACTACACAGATACGCAGTATTTT,CASSLGDYTDTQYF
TRBJ2-1,.,TRBV28,TRBD2,TGTGCCAGCAGCTCGTCACTAGCGAGCCTTAATGAGCAGTTCTTC,CASSSSLASLNEQFF
TRBJ2-5,.,TRBV2,TRBD2,TGTGCCAGCAGTGAGGGGGGGTACCAAGAGACCCAGTACTTC,CASSEGGYQETQYF
TRBJ1-6,.,TRBV6-2/TRBV6-3,.,TGTGCCAGCAGTCCGCCCCGAGGAAATTCACCCCTCCACTTT,CASSPPRGNSPLHF
TRBJ1-2,.,TRBV4-3,.,TGCGCCAGCAGCCATCCAGGGACTCGCGGCTACACCTTC,CASSHPGTRGYTF
TRBJ1-2,.,TRBV7-2,.,TGTGCCAGCAGCTTTACGATCCAGGGCAACTATGGCTACACCTTC,CASSFTIQGNYGYTF
TRBJ2-5,once,TRBV10-1,.,TGCGCCAGCAGTGAGAGCGCAGGGGCTAGCGAGACCCAGTACTTC,CASSESAGASETQYF
TRBJ2-2,.,TRBV5-1,.,TGCGCCAGCAGCTTACGACTGGACACCGGGGAGCTGTTTTTT,CASSLRLDTGELFF
TRBJ2-1,.,TRBV5-4,.,TGTGCCAGCAGCTTGGACAGGTATTACAATGAGCAGTTCTTC,CASSLDRYYNEQFF
TRBJ2-7,few,TRBV10-3,.,TGTGCCATCAGTGACAACAGGGTGAACGAGCAGTACTTC,CAISDNRVNEQYF
TRBJ1-2,.,TRBV4-1,.,TGCGCCAGCAGCCAAGATACAGCTAACTATGGCTACACCTTC,CASSQDTANYGYTF
TRBJ2-2,once,TRBV24-1,TRBD1,TGTGCCACCAGGCCTAATAGGGGGCGGAACACCGGGGAGCTGTTTTTT,CATRPNRGRNTGELFF
TRBJ2-1,.,TRBV10-3,.,TGTGCCACTTCACTAGTCTATGAGCAGTTCTTC,CATSLVYEQFF
TRBJ1-6,.,TRBV27,TRBD1,TGTGCCAGTACCTTAGGGACAGGGAGTGATTCACCCCTCCACTTT,CASTLGTGSDSPLHF
TRBJ2-3,.,TRBV28,.,TGTGCCAGCAGTCTACGGCGGGGCACAGATACGCAGTATTTT,CASSLRRGTDTQYF
TRBJ2-3,.,TRBV28,TRBD2,TGTGCCAGCAGTTTGGCGGGACTAGCGGGAGAGTACACAGATACGCAGTATTTT,CASSLAGLAGEYTDTQYF
TRBJ2-3,.,TRBV11-2,TRBD2,TGTGCCAGCAGCTCGGGACTAGCGGAGATCGGGGCTCACACAGATACGCAGTATTTT,CASSSGLAEIGAHTDTQYF
TRBJ1-1,.,TRBV25-1,.,TGTGCCAGCGGTTGGGGGGGGAACACTGAAGCTTTCTTT,CASGWGGNTEAFF
TRBJ2-7,few,TRBV10-1,.,TGCGCCAGCACCCCTGCGTGGGAGCAGTACTTC,CASTPAWEQYF
TRBJ2-5,.,TRBV5-6,.,TGTGCCAGCAGCTCCCCCTCGGGACAACAAGAGACCCAGTACTTC,CASSSPSGQQETQYF
TRBJ2-7,.,TRBV2,TRBD2,TGTGCCAGCAGTGATGGGACTAGACAGTACTTC,CASSDGTRQYF
TRBJ2-7,.,TRBV5-8,TRBD1,TGTGCCAGCAGCGAACCGGGACAGACCTACGAGCAGTACTTC,CASSEPGQTYEQYF
TRBJ1-1,.,TRBV15,.,TGTGCCACCAGCAGACCCTTATCCTTAGCTGGCACTGAAGCTTTCTTT,CATSRPLSLAGTEAFF
TRBJ2-7,.,TRBV10-3,TRBD1,TGTGCCACCCGGGACAGTGACTTGTACGAGCAGTACTTC,CATRDSDLYEQYF
TRBJ2-7,.,TRBV10-3,.,TGTGCCATCAGTCCGCCCGGGGGGCAATCGGACTTC,CAISPPGGQSDF
TRBJ2-5,.,TRBV2,TRBD2,TGTGCCAGCAGTGGAGCGGGAGGAAGAAAGACCCAGTACTTC,CASSGAGGRKTQYF
TRBJ1-3,.,TRBV7-9,.,TGTGCCGGGGGGGCCTCTGGAAACACCATATATTTT,CAGGASGNTIYF
TRBJ1-2,.,TRBV18,.,TGTGCCAGCTCACCACCATCGGGAAAAGCCAGTATTGTCTATGGCTACACCTTC,CASSPPSGKASIVYGYTF
TRBJ2-7,.,TRBV4-2,.,TGTGCCAGCAGCCAAGTAAACAGGGTTGACGAGCAGTACTTC,CASSQVNRVDEQYF
TRBJ1-2,.,TRBV4-2,TRBD1,TGTGCCACCCAGGGGGTGCGGAGAGGTAACTATGGCTACACCTTC,CATQGVRRGNYGYTF
TRBJ2-5,once,TRBV4-1,.,TGCGCCAGCAGCCAAGATGATCGGGGTGCCCAAGAGACCCAGTACTTC,CASSQDDRGAQETQYF
TRBJ2-1,.,TRBV7-8,.,TGTGCCAGCAGCCGGCTTCAGAACTACAATGAGCAGTTCTTC,CASSRLQNYNEQFF
TRBJ2-5,.,TRBV7-2,.,TGTGCCAGCAGTCACGAGGTATTTGAGACCCAGTACTTC,CASSHEVFETQYF